This is a list of T cell receptor beta chains from one sample in a study of shared T cell receptors in the human thymus. TCRdb's copy holds only in-frame clones and misses some; the assay was immunoSEQ multiplex PCR. Of about 730,000 clones listed, 80% to 90% are singletons. These same data were also listed under a study on human thymus T cells.

The sequencing sample was made of thymocytes. These receptors were obtained from a girl under three years old with a congenital heart defect. Both conserved end residues are trimmed from each CDR3. Fields, in order: D gene, V gene, CDR3 protein. The D gene is left open where the match is weak.

d_call: TRBD1; v_call: TRBV19; cdr3_aa: ASSPVVQGAPEAF
d_call: TRBD1; v_call: TRBV7-9; cdr3_aa: ASSPHRGNYGYT
d_call: NA; v_call: TRBV10-3; cdr3_aa: AAGLAGDYFGNEQF
d_call: NA; v_call: TRBV5-6; cdr3_aa: ASSLRVTEKLF
d_call: NA; v_call: TRBV28; cdr3_aa: ASSRTGTPNQPQH
d_call: TRBD1; v_call: TRBV7-6; cdr3_aa: ASSLAPTGAQETQY
d_call: NA; v_call: TRBV9; cdr3_aa: ASSSNSGHHSQQY
d_call: NA; v_call: TRBV9; cdr3_aa: ASSVVDGPGGPGIANYGYT
d_call: TRBD2; v_call: TRBV9; cdr3_aa: ASSLRGDEQF
d_call: NA; v_call: TRBV5-1; cdr3_aa: ASSLAYGRGGNTIY
d_call: NA; v_call: TRBV5-4; cdr3_aa: ASSLNDIIPNYGYT
d_call: NA; v_call: TRBV5-1; cdr3_aa: ASSSSYEQY
d_call: NA; v_call: TRBV6-5; cdr3_aa: ASSYIGMGTEAF
d_call: NA; v_call: TRBV5-1; cdr3_aa: ASSANRGGLQF
d_call: NA; v_call: TRBV4-1; cdr3_aa: ASSQVNQGTYNEQF
d_call: TRBD1; v_call: TRBV5-1; cdr3_aa: ASSSTGGADSPLH
d_call: NA; v_call: TRBV7-2; cdr3_aa: ASSHRVTPETQY
d_call: NA; v_call: TRBV12-5; cdr3_aa: ASGLVERPASGTEAF
d_call: NA; v_call: TRBV6-1; cdr3_aa: ASSERGAGAHSNQPQH
d_call: NA; v_call: TRBV10-1; cdr3_aa: ASSESTRGGEQY
d_call: TRBD1; v_call: TRBV18; cdr3_aa: ASSPIPLQGTNQPQH
d_call: NA; v_call: TRBV4-3; cdr3_aa: ASSQEGQGGGSSYEQY
d_call: TRBD2; v_call: TRBV4-1; cdr3_aa: ASSLQLAGYTDTQY
d_call: NA; v_call: TRBV5-1; cdr3_aa: ASQNNGGQSTDTQY
d_call: NA; v_call: TRBV29-1; cdr3_aa: SVDERLAGADTEAF
d_call: NA; v_call: TRBV9; cdr3_aa: ASSARGGGEKLF
d_call: NA; v_call: TRBV6-6; cdr3_aa: AIGQPATNEKLF
d_call: TRBD1; v_call: TRBV5-5; cdr3_aa: ASSPDSRTGYEQY
d_call: TRBD1; v_call: TRBV28; cdr3_aa: ASRIGRGRRQPQH
d_call: TRBD1; v_call: TRBV27; cdr3_aa: ASRGPGTGRPEAF
d_call: TRBD1; v_call: TRBV4-1; cdr3_aa: ASSQRTGEVGSPLH
d_call: NA; v_call: TRBV12-5; cdr3_aa: ASGLWNPQTNSNQPQH
d_call: TRBD1; v_call: TRBV11-2; cdr3_aa: ASSLDHQGAHGYT
d_call: NA; v_call: TRBV5-8; cdr3_aa: ASSLAGYGYT
d_call: NA; v_call: TRBV4-2; cdr3_aa: ASSQDNGEAYGYT
d_call: NA; v_call: TRBV2; cdr3_aa: AGTTGGEGVRLVNTEAF
d_call: TRBD2; v_call: TRBV7-9; cdr3_aa: ASSLGLAGYNEQF
d_call: NA; v_call: TRBV5-4; cdr3_aa: ASGQGRHEQY
d_call: NA; v_call: TRBV7-2; cdr3_aa: ASSFPRTHSYEQY
d_call: NA; v_call: TRBV14; cdr3_aa: ASSQSFAPANYGYT
d_call: NA; v_call: TRBV12-1; cdr3_aa: ASSVPGQGGTEAF
d_call: TRBD1; v_call: TRBV6-1; cdr3_aa: ASRQSGTGSSPLH
d_call: NA; v_call: TRBV6-5; cdr3_aa: ASSSPSGELF
d_call: NA; v_call: TRBV7-6; cdr3_aa: ASSSHQGNSPLH
d_call: TRBD1; v_call: TRBV7-2; cdr3_aa: ASSLRDLTGDTEAF
d_call: NA; v_call: TRBV9; cdr3_aa: ASSVSFSGNTIY
d_call: NA; v_call: TRBV28; cdr3_aa: ASNSGGRQGPMETQY